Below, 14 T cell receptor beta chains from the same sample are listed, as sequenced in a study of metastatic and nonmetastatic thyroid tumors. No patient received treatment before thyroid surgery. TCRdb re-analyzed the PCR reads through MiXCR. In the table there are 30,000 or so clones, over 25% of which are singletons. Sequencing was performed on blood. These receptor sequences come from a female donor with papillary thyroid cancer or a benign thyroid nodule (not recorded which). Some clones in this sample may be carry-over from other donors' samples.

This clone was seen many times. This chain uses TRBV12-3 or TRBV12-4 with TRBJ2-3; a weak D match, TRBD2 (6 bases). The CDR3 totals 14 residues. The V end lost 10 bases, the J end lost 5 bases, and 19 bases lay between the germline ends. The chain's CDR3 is CATHWGVAGDTQYF. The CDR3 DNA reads TGTGCCACCCATTGGGGGGTAGCAGGAGATACGCAGTATTTT.

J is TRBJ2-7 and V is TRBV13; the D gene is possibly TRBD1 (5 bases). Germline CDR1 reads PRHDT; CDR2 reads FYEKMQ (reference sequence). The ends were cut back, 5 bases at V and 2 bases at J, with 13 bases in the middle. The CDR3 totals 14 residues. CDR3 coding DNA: TGTGCCAGCAGCGGCAAGACAGTCACCTACGAGCAGTACTTC. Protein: CASSGKTVTYEQYF.

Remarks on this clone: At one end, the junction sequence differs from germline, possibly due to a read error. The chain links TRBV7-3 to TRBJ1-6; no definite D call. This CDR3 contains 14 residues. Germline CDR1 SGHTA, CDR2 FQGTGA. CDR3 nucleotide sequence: TGTGCCAGCGGCTTCAACGGAAAGAATTCACCCCTCCACTTT. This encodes CASGFNGKNSPLHF.

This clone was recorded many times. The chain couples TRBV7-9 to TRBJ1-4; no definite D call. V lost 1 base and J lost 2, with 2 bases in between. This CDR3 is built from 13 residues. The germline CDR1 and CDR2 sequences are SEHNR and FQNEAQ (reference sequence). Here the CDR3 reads CASSLGTNEKLFF. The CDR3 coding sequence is TGTGCCAGCAGCTTAGGCACTAATGAAAAACTGTTTTTT.

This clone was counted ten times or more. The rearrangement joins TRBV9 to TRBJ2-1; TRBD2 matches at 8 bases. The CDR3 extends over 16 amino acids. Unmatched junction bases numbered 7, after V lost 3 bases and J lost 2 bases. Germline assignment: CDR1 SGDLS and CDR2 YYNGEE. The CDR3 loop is CASSEPGGGPYNEQFF. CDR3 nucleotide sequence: TGTGCCAGCAGCGAACCGGGGGGGGGCCCCTACAATGAGCAGTTCTTC.

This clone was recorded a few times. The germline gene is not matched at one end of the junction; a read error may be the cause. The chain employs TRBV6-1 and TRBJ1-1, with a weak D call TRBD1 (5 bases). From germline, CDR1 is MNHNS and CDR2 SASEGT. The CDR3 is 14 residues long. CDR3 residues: CASSFDSGNTESFF. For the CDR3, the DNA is TGTGCCAGCTCCTTTGACAGTGGTAACACTGAATCTTTCTTT.

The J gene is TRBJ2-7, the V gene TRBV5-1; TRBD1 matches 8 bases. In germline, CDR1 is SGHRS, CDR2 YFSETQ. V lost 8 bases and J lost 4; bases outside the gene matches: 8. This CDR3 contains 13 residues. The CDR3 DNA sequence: TGCGCCAGTAGCCGGACAGGGTTTTACGAGCAGTACTTC. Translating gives CASSRTGFYEQYF.

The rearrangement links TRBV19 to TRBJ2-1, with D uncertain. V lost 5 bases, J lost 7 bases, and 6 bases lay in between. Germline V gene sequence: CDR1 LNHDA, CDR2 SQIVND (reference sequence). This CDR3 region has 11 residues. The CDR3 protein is CASSASNEQFF. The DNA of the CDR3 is TGTGCCAGTAGTGCGAGTAATGAGCAGTTCTTC.

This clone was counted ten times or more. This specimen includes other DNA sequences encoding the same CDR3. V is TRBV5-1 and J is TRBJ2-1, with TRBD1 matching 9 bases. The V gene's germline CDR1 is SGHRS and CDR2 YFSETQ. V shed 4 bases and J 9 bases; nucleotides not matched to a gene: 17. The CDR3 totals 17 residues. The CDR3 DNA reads TGCGCCAGCAGCGCCCAGCCGGTAGGACAGGGGTACGGTGAGCAGTTCTTC. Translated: CASSAQPVGQGYGEQFF.

CDR3 region: CASSRTSVSTDTQYF. As DNA, the CDR3 is TGTGCCAGCAGCCGAACTAGCGTGAGCACAGATACGCAGTATTTT. V usage is TRBV7-3 and J usage is TRBJ2-3, with 7 positions matching TRBD2. V dropped 5 bases and J dropped 0; count of bases not matched to a gene: 5. Per germline, CDR1 SGHTA and CDR2 FQGTGA. This CDR3 contains 15 residues.

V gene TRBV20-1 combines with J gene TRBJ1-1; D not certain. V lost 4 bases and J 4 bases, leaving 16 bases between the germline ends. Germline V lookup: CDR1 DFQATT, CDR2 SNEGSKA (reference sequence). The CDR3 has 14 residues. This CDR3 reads CSATTGKTTTEAFF. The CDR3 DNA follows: TGCAGTGCTACAACCGGGAAGACGACCACTGAAGCTTTCTTT.

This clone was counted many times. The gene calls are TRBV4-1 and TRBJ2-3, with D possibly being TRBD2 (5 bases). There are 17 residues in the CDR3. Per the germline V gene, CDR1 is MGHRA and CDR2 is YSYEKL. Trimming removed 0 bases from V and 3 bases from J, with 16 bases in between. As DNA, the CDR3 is TGCGCCAGCAGCCAAGACTGGGCTAGCCCGGGGACAGATACGCAGTATTTT. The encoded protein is CASSQDWASPGTDTQYF.

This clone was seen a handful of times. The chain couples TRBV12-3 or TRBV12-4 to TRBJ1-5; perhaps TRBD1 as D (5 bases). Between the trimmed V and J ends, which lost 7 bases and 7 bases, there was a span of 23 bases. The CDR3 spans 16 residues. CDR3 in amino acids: CASNTGPPRIRQPQHF. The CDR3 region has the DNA TGTGCCAGCAATACAGGCCCCCCCCGTATACGGCAGCCCCAGCATTTT.

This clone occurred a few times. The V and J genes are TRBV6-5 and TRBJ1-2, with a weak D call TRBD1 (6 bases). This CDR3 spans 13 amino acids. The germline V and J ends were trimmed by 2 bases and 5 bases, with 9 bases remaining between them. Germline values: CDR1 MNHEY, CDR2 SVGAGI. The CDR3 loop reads CASSYRQGYGYTF. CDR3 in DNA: TGTGCCAGCAGTTACAGGCAGGGGTATGGCTACACCTTC.